The source of this T cell receptor beta chain is a study of blood T cell repertoires in COVID-19. The study recruited people aged roughly 18 to 100 years across roughly 25 US areas. Recovered status applied to Cohort 3 donors who had two consecutive negative PCRs. It also applied to those with clearance or with symptom resolution. With V trimmed by 5 bases and J by 5 bases, 12 bases remained unmatched. This CDR3 has 16 residues. Germline-derived CDR1 and CDR2 are SEHNR and FQNEAQ (reference sequence). Clones were sequenced by immunoSEQ multiplex PCR, and TCRdb holds only the in-frame ones, with some missing. The table has around 300,000 clones, around 90% seen once. The count of this clone is one.

The sequencing input was PBMCs or T cells enriched from blood (not recorded which). The V call is TRBV7-9, the J call TRBJ2-5; 9 positions agree with TRBD1. The TCR sequence derives from a woman in her thirties or forties who had recovered from COVID-19. CDR3: CASSPEGTGRVETQYF. In DNA form, the CDR3 reads TGTGCCAGCAGCCCAGAAGGGACAGGGAGGGTTGAGACCCAGTACTTC.